These T cell receptor beta chains were read from a single sample in a study of blood T cell repertoires in COVID-19. Method: immunoSEQ multiplex PCR; TCRdb's copy keeps in-frame clones and lacks some. The profile shows about 68,000 clones, 84% of them singletons. Sequencing was performed on peripheral blood. The receptors here all came from a man aged 50 or older with active COVID-19. Each CDR3 is given without its conserved first and last residue. The D gene is left open where the match is weak.

d_call,v_call,cdr3_aa
TRBD1,TRBV5-1,ASSLGPGQRNSPLH
-,TRBV6-2/TRBV6-3,ASSFRTDWGRSNQPQH
TRBD2,TRBV19,ASSMGREQNEQF
TRBD1,TRBV3-1/TRBV3-2,ASSQLFTGGESGYT
-,TRBV5-1,ASSLGAEDNSPLH
-,TRBV19,ASSIHGERAKNIQY
TRBD1,TRBV3-1/TRBV3-2,ASKDRAMEQY
TRBD1,TRBV7-2,ASSLTRDSYQPQH
TRBD1,TRBV30,AWSLGMGDRD
-,TRBV5-1,ASSLTGTPNTEAF
TRBD1,TRBV7-9,ASSLARQGVGQPQH
-,TRBV6-2/TRBV6-3,ASSPPIGEMVTDTQY
-,TRBV6-1,ASSESRGISPLH
TRBD1,TRBV7-9,ASSTGQGQNEKLF
TRBD1,TRBV3-1/TRBV3-2,ASSQTRGQGVEAF
TRBD2,TRBV5-1,ASSLEPGTSGGTYEQY
-,TRBV5-8,ASSLVRGSSNQPQH
-,TRBV6-6,ASSYRGGNNEAF
-,TRBV5-4,ASSFGPGVNEQF
TRBD1,TRBV5-1,ASSPGGTGATEAF
-,TRBV15,ATSNSRRPSNQPQH
TRBD1,TRBV30,AWSVGQGDPYEQY
-,TRBV7-9,ASSLGGDYNSPLH
-,TRBV30,AWNSRGRAF
-,TRBV18,ASSVGAGEETQY
-,TRBV29-1,SAERPSAFGTGELF
-,TRBV7-7,ARRFWNQPQH
TRBD1,TRBV19,ASSGQGVGGYT
-,TRBV5-4,ASSDTSGVTSYNEQF
-,TRBV7-9,ASSLAARFSGNTIY
-,TRBV19,ASSITRRTEAF
-,TRBV18,ASSLRMQGGVNYGYT
TRBD2,TRBV5-6,ASSFGLAGGNEQF
-,TRBV4-3,ASSPLYVGGATDTQY
-,TRBV5-1,ASSFSRADTQY
-,TRBV9,ASSSEGGGGQPQH
-,TRBV2,ASTGSSSGNTIY
-,TRBV12-3/TRBV12-4,ASSPGTEQF
-,TRBV2,ASFPEKYTEAF